Below are 31 T cell receptor beta chains sequenced from a single sample in a study of cytomegalovirus exposure and HLA in healthy donors. The PCR made use of 60 Vbeta and 13 Jbeta primers. The repertoire was sequenced with immunoSEQ multiplex PCR; TCRdb's copy has only in-frame clones and lacks some. Of roughly 89,000 clones detected, about four fifths appear once; the ten largest clones hold around 1.8%. Sequencing input: PBMCs. Receptor source: a young woman in good health and CMV-seronegative.

This clone was observed once. The J gene is TRBJ1-1, the V gene TRBV15; the D is unclear. With 2 bases removed from V and 1 base from J, the gap between germline ends came to 5 bases. Per the germline V gene, CDR1 is LNHNV and CDR2 is YYDKDF (reference sequence). The CDR3 has 13 amino acids. Here the CDR3 DNA reads TGTGCCACCAGCAGATCGGGGAACACTGAAGCTTTCTTT. As protein: CATSRSGNTEAFF.

The J gene is TRBJ2-2, the V gene TRBV5-5, with D perhaps matching TRBD2 (7 bases). The V end was cut by 10 bases, the J end by 5 bases, with 24 bases between. The CDR3 spans 16 residues. Germline-derived CDR1 and CDR2 are SGHKS and YYEKEE (reference sequence). The CDR3 region has the DNA TGTGCCTCGCACGGAGGGGGGGCGCGAATAACCGGGGAGCTGTTTTTT. As protein: CASHGGGARITGELFF.

The V call is TRBV7-9, the J call TRBJ2-7; the D gene is possibly TRBD2 (6 bases). Deletions cut 7 bases from V and 2 bases from J, with 12 bases between. Germline CDR1 SEHNR, CDR2 FQNEAQ (reference sequence). The length of the CDR3 is 13 residues. The DNA of the CDR3 is TGTGCCAGCATTGGGAGGAGACCCTACGAGCAGTACTTC. Its translation is CASIGRRPYEQYF.

The gene calls are TRBV11-2 and TRBJ2-7; 7 nucleotides match TRBD2. This CDR3 is 16 amino acids long. The ends lost 2 bases at V and 9 bases at J; junction bases unmatched: 16. From germline, CDR1 is SGHAT and CDR2 FQNNGV. CDR3 residues: CASSLNPAGFGNGQYF. The CDR3 region has the DNA TGTGCCAGCAGCTTAAACCCAGCGGGGTTTGGCAATGGGCAGTACTTC.

V and J are TRBV10-3 and TRBJ2-5; 9 positions match TRBD2. The J call could be wrong; TRBJ2-7 is a better fit for the DNA end. Germline loops: CDR1 ENHRY, CDR2 SYGVKD. CDR3 length equals 14 residues. Here the CDR3 DNA reads TGTGCCAGCACCGGGACTAGCCGTCCCTACGAGCAGTACTTC. Protein product: CASTGTSRPYEQYF.

This chain's CDR3 is CASSPRRGTGGAEQYF. CDR3 bases: TGTGCCAGCAGCCCACGCCGCGGGACAGGGGGCGCGGAGCAGTACTTC. This rearrangement joins TRBV7-6 to TRBJ2-7; 12 nucleotides match TRBD1. This CDR3 comprises 16 residues. Per germline, CDR1 SGHVS and CDR2 FNYEAQ. Trimming cost V 5 bases and J 7 bases; bases outside gene matches: 12.

The chain couples TRBV2 to TRBJ2-1, with TRBD2 matching 10 bases. The V and J ends lost 6 bases and 9 bases, in that order; junction bases with no gene match: 8. This CDR3 has 14 amino acids. Germline loops: CDR1 SNHLY, CDR2 FYNNEI. The chain's CDR3 is CASSSLAGAGEQFF. CDR3 DNA: TGTGCCAGCAGCTCCCTAGCGGGAGCGGGTGAGCAGTTCTTC.

V and J are TRBV5-1 and TRBJ2-1; 7 nucleotides align to TRBD1. The V segment lost 2 bases and the J segment 10 bases; nucleotides outside the gene matches: 15. This CDR3 has 16 amino acids. Per germline, CDR1 SGHRS and CDR2 YFSETQ. The CDR3 is CASSLLAGTAPTEQFF. In DNA, the CDR3 is TGCGCCAGCAGCTTACTCGCCGGGACAGCCCCCACAGAGCAGTTCTTC.

The genes are TRBV7-3 and TRBJ2-1, with 14 bases lining up with TRBD2. CDR3 length: 15 residues. Germline V gene lookup returns CDR1 SGHTA and CDR2 FQGTGA. Trimming cost V 4 bases and J 7 bases; bases outside gene matches: 3. The CDR3 loop reads CASSWGLAGANEQFF. CDR3 DNA: TGTGCCAGCAGCTGGGGACTAGCGGGAGCAAATGAGCAGTTCTTC. The full variable domain, its missing parts supplied by reference TRBV7-3 and TRBJ2-1, is GAGVSQTPSNKVTEKGKYVELRCDPISGHTALYWYRQSLGQGPEFLIYFQGTGAADDSGLPNDRFFAVRPEGSVSTLKIQRTERGDSAVYLCASSWGLAGANEQFFGPGTRLTVL.

The J gene is TRBJ1-3, the V gene TRBV6-5, with D unresolved. Deletions cut 6 bases from V and 5 bases from J, with 5 bases between. This CDR3 has 11 amino acids. Per the germline V gene, CDR1 is MNHEY and CDR2 is SVGAGI. The CDR3 coding sequence is TGTGCCAGCAGATTTAGAAACACCATATATTTT. Translated, it gives CASRFRNTIYF.

There are a few counts of this clone. This chain joins TRBV5-1 and TRBJ2-3; 11 bases match TRBD2. This CDR3 contains 15 residues. The germline V gene encodes CDR1 SGHRS and CDR2 YFSETQ. With 4 bases clipped from V and 2 bases from J, the junction kept 3 bases outside the gene matches. The CDR3 region has the DNA TGCGCCAGCAGCGGGACTAGCGGCTTCACAGATACGCAGTATTTT. Its translation: CASSGTSGFTDTQYF.

This clone was seen a few times. The rearrangement links TRBV7-8 to TRBJ2-1, with D possibly matching TRBD2 (6 bases). The CDR3 is 15 amino acids. Trimming pared 2 bases from V and 8 bases from J, leaving 16 bases between. The germline V gene encodes CDR1 SGHVS and CDR2 FQNEAQ. CDR3 nucleotide sequence: TGTGCCAGCAGCTTAAAATATAGCGGAGGTGATGAGCAGTTCTTC. Translating it yields CASSLKYSGGDEQFF.

This chain uses TRBV27 with TRBJ2-1; 13 bases line up with TRBD2. Germline values: CDR1 MNHEY, CDR2 SMNVEV (reference sequence). V was pared by 7 bases and J by 5 bases, with 8 bases of the junction left unmatched. The CDR3 spans 16 residues. CDR3 DNA sequence: TGTGCCAGCACCCTTATCGGACTAGCGGGAGACAATGAGCAGTTCTTC. This encodes CASTLIGLAGDNEQFF.

V gene TRBV28 combines with J gene TRBJ2-2; D may be TRBD1 (6 bases). CDR1 is MDHEN, CDR2 SYDVKM, per germline. V lost 2 bases to trimming and J lost 4 bases, with 11 bases between them. This CDR3 has 15 residues. The CDR3 sequence is CASSLTRGSTGELFF. The CDR3 DNA sequence: TGTGCCAGCAGTTTAACAAGGGGGTCCACCGGGGAGCTGTTTTTT.

The chain has TRBV30 and TRBJ1-4; 8 bases map to TRBD1. V trimming: 4 bases; J trimming: 7 bases; junction bases outside the gene matches: 5. The CDR3 is made up of 13 amino acids. Germline V gene lookup returns CDR1 GTSNPN and CDR2 SVGIG (reference sequence). In nucleotides, the CDR3 is TGTGCCTGGATGCTACAGGGGGGTGAAAAACTGTTTTTT. Protein product: CAWMLQGGEKLFF. Using reference TRBV30 and TRBJ1-4 for the parts outside the CDR3, the full variable domain is SQTIHQWPATLVQPVGSPLSLECTVEGTSNPNLYWYRQAAGRGLQLLFYSVGIGQISSEVPQNLSASRPQDRQFILSSKKLLLSDSGFYLCAWMLQGGEKLFFGSGTQLSVL.

The CDR3 is CASSPDRNNSPLHF. CDR3 in DNA: TGCGCCAGCAGCCCGGACAGGAATAATTCACCCCTCCACTTT. The J gene is TRBJ1-6, the V gene TRBV5-1; 7 nucleotides match TRBD1. Germline assignment: CDR1 SGHRS and CDR2 YFSETQ. This CDR3 has 14 residues. The J segment lost 5 bases and the V segment lost 4 bases, leaving 3 bases of the junction unmatched.

The rearrangement joins TRBV6-4 to TRBJ2-7, with D perhaps matching TRBD2 (6 bases). CDR1 is MRHNA and CDR2 is SNTAGT in the germline V gene. This CDR3 region has 14 residues. V was pared by 11 bases and J by 2 bases, with 19 bases between. The CDR3 DNA is TGTGCCGCCTTAGGGGCGGGAAATACCTACGAGCAGTACTTC. This sequence encodes CAALGAGNTYEQYF.

Points on this clone: Germline is not matched at one junction end, which may reflect a read error. V gene TRBV7-9 combines with J gene TRBJ1-2, with a weak D call TRBD1 (5 bases). Germline loops: CDR1 SEHNR, CDR2 FQNEAQ (reference sequence). The CDR3 spans 14 residues. CDR3 DNA sequence: TGTTCCAGCAGCTTGGGGGGTCCCAACTATGGCTACACCTTC. Amino acids: CSSSLGGPNYGYTF.

V gene TRBV4-2 combines with J gene TRBJ2-4; TRBD1 aligns across 7 bases. Unmatched junction bases numbered 3, after V lost 4 bases and J lost 0 bases. The CDR3 length is 15 residues. CDR1 is LGHNA and CDR2 is YNFKEQ in the germline V gene. CDR3 loop: CASSPTGEAKNIQYF. CDR3 nucleotide sequence: TGTGCCAGCAGCCCTACAGGGGAAGCCAAAAACATTCAGTACTTC.

This clone has a handful of counts. This rearrangement joins TRBV5-1 to TRBJ2-5, with 7 bases fitting TRBD2. Germline assignment: CDR1 SGHRS and CDR2 YFSETQ. The V segment lost 0 bases and the J segment 1 base; nucleotides outside the gene matches: 0. This CDR3 is 14 amino acids long. CDR3 DNA sequence: TGCGCCAGCAGCTTGGGCGGGAGCCAAGAGACCCAGTACTTC. This encodes CASSLGGSQETQYF.

V gene TRBV4-1 combines with J gene TRBJ1-5, with 9 positions matching TRBD1. CDR3 size: 15 residues. Trimming took 4 bases from V and 6 from J; bases not matched to a gene: 7. Germline values: CDR1 MGHRA, CDR2 YSYEKL. CDR3 amino acids: CASSLTQGAAQPQHF. CDR3 DNA sequence: TGCGCCAGCAGCCTAACACAGGGGGCGGCTCAGCCCCAGCATTTT.

This chain uses TRBV6-5 with TRBJ2-5; 8 bases are a match to TRBD2. From germline, CDR1 is MNHEY and CDR2 SVGAGI. The CDR3 has 14 residues. After removal of 5 bases from V and 5 bases from J, the junction contained 7 bases not matched to a gene. CDR3 nucleotides: TGTGCCAGCAGTACAGGACTAGCTAGGGAGACCCAGTACTTC. Protein sequence: CASSTGLARETQYF.

This clone was observed a single time. The chain recombines TRBV5-1 with TRBJ2-1, with TRBD2 matching 10 bases. CDR3 length: 15 residues. The V segment lost 4 bases and the J segment 9 bases; nucleotides outside the gene matches: 10. CDR1 is SGHRS, CDR2 YFSETQ, per germline. The CDR3 is CASSPKGLAVGEQFF. The DNA of the CDR3 is TGCGCCAGCAGCCCGAAAGGACTAGCGGTGGGTGAGCAGTTCTTC.

Only one count was recorded for this clone. The chain has TRBV10-3 and TRBJ2-1, with 14 bases lining up with TRBD2. The CDR3 loop spans 16 amino acids. From germline, CDR1 is ENHRY and CDR2 SYGVKD. Unmatched junction bases numbered 4, after V lost 2 bases and J lost 7 bases. CDR3 sequence: CAISEGTSGSRNEQFF. The CDR3 DNA reads as TGTGCCATCAGTGAGGGGACTAGCGGGAGTAGAAATGAGCAGTTCTTC.

The chain combines TRBV19 with TRBJ1-5; D not certain. Germline V gene sequence: CDR1 LNHDA, CDR2 SQIVND (reference sequence). This CDR3 region has 14 residues. V was trimmed by 3 bases and J by 4 bases, leaving 10 bases between them. The CDR3 loop is CASSMVSGNQPQHF. The CDR3 region has the DNA TGTGCCAGTAGTATGGTTTCGGGAAATCAGCCCCAGCATTTT.

The rearrangement links TRBV18 to TRBJ1-1, with D possibly being TRBD1 (5 bases). Germline CDR1 is KGHSH and CDR2 is LQKENI. This CDR3 comprises 13 residues. V was cut by 9 bases and J by 1 base, with 12 bases left in between. CDR3: CASSGQKNTEAFF. CDR3 DNA: TGTGCCAGTTCCGGACAAAAGAACACTGAAGCTTTCTTT.

The V and J genes are TRBV2 and TRBJ1-4; D is perhaps TRBD1 (6 bases). CDR1 SNHLY and CDR2 FYNNEI come from the germline V gene. CDR3 size: 13 residues. Trimming stripped 10 bases from V and 1 base from J, with 10 bases between. CDR3 DNA: TGTGCCACCCAGGGGCTAACTAATGAAAAACTGTTTTTT. It is translated as CATQGLTNEKLFF.

This clone was observed a single time. Other DNA sequences of this sample code for an identical CDR3. The chain couples TRBV27 to TRBJ2-7; TRBD2 aligns across 7 bases. The J segment lost 2 bases and the V segment lost 2 bases, leaving 3 bases of the junction unmatched. Germline V gene lookup returns CDR1 MNHEY and CDR2 SMNVEV (reference sequence). The CDR3 has 14 amino acids. In DNA form, the CDR3 reads TGTGCCAGCAGTTTAGCGGGAGAGGCCTACGAGCAGTACTTC. Its translation: CASSLAGEAYEQYF.

This clone was observed a single time. This chain connects TRBV5-6 to TRBJ2-3; TRBD1 is a possible D gene (6 bases). The germline CDR1 and CDR2 sequences are SGHDT and YYEEEE. There are 14 residues in the CDR3. V lost 3 bases, J lost 2 bases, and 10 bases lay in between. The DNA for the CDR3 is TGTGCCAGCAGCTGGGACACCTACACAGATACGCAGTATTTT. Its protein product is CASSWDTYTDTQYF. The full variable domain, completed using reference TRBV5-6 and TRBJ2-3, is DAGVTQSPTHLIKTRGQQVTLRCSPKSGHDTVSWYQQALGQGPQFIFQYYEEEERQRGNFPDRFSGHQFPNYSSELNVNALLLGDSALYLCASSWDTYTDTQYFGPGTRLTVL.

The J gene is TRBJ2-1, the V gene TRBV2; TRBD1 matches 7 bases. The CDR3 has 14 amino acids. Germline assignment: CDR1 SNHLY and CDR2 FYNNEI. V was pared by 3 bases and J by 6 bases, with 5 bases of the junction left unmatched. CDR3 bases: TGTGCCAGCAGTGAGGGACAGTCCGTCAATGAGCAGTTCTTC. Protein: CASSEGQSVNEQFF.

Comment on this clone: The germline gene is not matched at one end of the junction; a read error may be the cause. V gene TRBV7-7 combines with J gene TRBJ2-3; D might be TRBD2 (6 bases). CDR3 length: 16 residues. CDR1 and CDR2 from the germline V gene are SSHAT and FNYEAQ (reference sequence). Here the CDR3 reads CASSPGLLGGTDTQYF. The DNA of the CDR3 is TGTGCTAGCAGCCCGGGACTTCTGGGAGGCACAGATACGCAGTATTTT.